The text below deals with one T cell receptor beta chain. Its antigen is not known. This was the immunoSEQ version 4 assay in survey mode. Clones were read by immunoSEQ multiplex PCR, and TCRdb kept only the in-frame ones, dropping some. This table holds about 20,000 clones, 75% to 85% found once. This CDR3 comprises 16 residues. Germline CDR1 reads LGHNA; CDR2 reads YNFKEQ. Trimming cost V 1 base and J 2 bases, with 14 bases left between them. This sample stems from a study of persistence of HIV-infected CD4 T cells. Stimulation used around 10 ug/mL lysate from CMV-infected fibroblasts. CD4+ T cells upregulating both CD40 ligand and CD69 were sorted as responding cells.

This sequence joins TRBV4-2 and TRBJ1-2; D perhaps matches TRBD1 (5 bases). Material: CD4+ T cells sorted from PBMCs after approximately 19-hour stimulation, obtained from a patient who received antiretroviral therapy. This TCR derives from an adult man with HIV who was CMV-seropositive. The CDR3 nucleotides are TGTGCCAGCAGCCAAGCCCCCGGGACGCGGAACTATGGCTACACCTTC. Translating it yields CASSQAPGTRNYGYTF.